The T cell receptor beta chain under discussion was sequenced for a study of cytomegalovirus exposure and HLA in healthy donors. PCR was performed using 60 Vbeta and 13 Jbeta primers. This table comes from immunoSEQ multiplex PCR, and its TCRdb copy is limited to in-frame clones, with some not included. The sample records 160,000 or so clones, over 60% being singletons. This clone came up once. V lost 4 bases and J lost 7, with 17 bases in between. CDR1 SGHDT and CDR2 YYEEEE come from the germline V gene. The CDR3 runs 14 residues. The origin of this receptor is a man aged 35 to 55 in good health and CMV-seronegative. Sequenced: PBMCs. The chain combines TRBV5-6 with TRBJ1-1; possibly TRBD1 for D (6 bases). CDR3 DNA: TGTGCCAGCAGCCCTTTACTGACAGGAGTTGAAGCTTTCTTT. Protein product: CASSPLLTGVEAFF.